This T cell receptor (beta chain) was profiled in a study of Tregs in tolerant kidney transplant recipients. Related graft donors supplied nonmyeloablative bone marrow transplants, and mixed chimerism was transient. Only in-frame clones appear in the TCRdb table, and some are missing; sequencing was by immunoSEQ multiplex PCR. The data contain tens of thousands of clones, more than 70% of them singletons. The specimen was CD4+ T cells from blood (PBMCs), collected 6 months after the transplant. The sequence was obtained from a human patient who received a combined kidney and bone marrow transplant. Part of the T cell pool may stem from the graft donor.

The CDR3 reads CASSYSGGYSYNEQFF. The CDR3 nucleotides are TGCGCCAGCAGTTACTCCGGCGGGTACTCCTACAATGAGCAGTTCTTC. The V call is TRBV5-1, the J call TRBJ2-1, with TRBD2 as a possible D gene (5 bases). The ends were cut back, 5 bases at V and 0 bases at J, with 15 bases in the middle. Germline V gives CDR1 SGHRS, CDR2 YFSETQ. The CDR3 consists of 16 residues.